This TCR beta chain was recovered during a study of blood T cell repertoires in COVID-19. Study at large: The United States, Italy and Spain provided the acute and convalescent COVID-19 samples. T cells, B-cell-depleted T cells, or PBMCs supplied cDNA or gDNA.

CDR3 length: 15 residues. Germline V gene data show CDR1 as GTSNPN and CDR2 as SVGIG (reference sequence). V shed 6 bases and J 4 bases; nucleotides not matched to a gene: 12. Under the authors' procedure: Nucleated cell counts were estimated from reference gene primer amplification. This table comes from immunoSEQ multiplex PCR, and its TCRdb copy is limited to in-frame clones, with some not included. V, J and clone size were drawn from that table, and D and trimming were deduced from the DNA. Among around 260,000 clones listed, roughly 86% were seen once. The gene calls are TRBV30 and TRBJ1-2; TRBD1 agrees at 9 bases. Sequenced material: peripheral blood. This TCR came from a woman between 50 and 59 years old with acute or convalescent COVID-19. For the CDR3, the DNA is TGTGCCTGTATCAGACAGGGGGAATTGAGCTATGGCTACACCTTC. It encodes CACIRQGELSYGYTF. The complete variable domain, with remaining parts taken from reference TRBV30 and TRBJ1-2, reads SQTIHQWPATLVQPVGSPLSLECTVEGTSNPNLYWYRQAAGRGLQLLFYSVGIGQISSEVPQNLSASRPQDRQFILSSKKLLLSDSGFYLCACIRQGELSYGYTFGSGTRLTVV.